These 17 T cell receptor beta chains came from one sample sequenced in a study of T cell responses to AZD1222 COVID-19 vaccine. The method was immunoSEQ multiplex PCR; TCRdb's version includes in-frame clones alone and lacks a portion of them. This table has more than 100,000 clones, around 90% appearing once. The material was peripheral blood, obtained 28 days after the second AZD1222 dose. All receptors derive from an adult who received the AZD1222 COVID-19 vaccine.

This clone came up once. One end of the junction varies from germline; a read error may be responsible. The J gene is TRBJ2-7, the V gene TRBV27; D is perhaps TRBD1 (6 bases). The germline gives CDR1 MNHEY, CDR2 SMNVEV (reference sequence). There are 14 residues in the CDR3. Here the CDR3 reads CAGRGSLPLYEQYF. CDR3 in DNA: TGTGCCGGCAGGGGCAGCTTACCGCTGTACGAGCAGTACTTC.

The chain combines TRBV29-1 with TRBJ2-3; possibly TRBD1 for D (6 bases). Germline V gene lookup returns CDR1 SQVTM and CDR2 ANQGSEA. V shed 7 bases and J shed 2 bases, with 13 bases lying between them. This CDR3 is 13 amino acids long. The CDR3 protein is CSGAGANTDTQYF. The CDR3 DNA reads TGCAGCGGTGCAGGGGCTAACACAGATACGCAGTATTTT.

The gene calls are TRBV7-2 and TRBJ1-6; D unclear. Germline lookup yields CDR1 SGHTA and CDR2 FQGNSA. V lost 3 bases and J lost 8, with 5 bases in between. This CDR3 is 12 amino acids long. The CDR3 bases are TGTGCCAGCAGCTTCCCGGATTCACCCCTCCACTTT. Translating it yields CASSFPDSPLHF.

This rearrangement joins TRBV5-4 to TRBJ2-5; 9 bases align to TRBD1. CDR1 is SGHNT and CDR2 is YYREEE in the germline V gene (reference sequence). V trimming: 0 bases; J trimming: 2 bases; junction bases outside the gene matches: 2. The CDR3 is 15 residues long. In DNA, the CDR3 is TGTGCCAGCAGCTTGGCCGGGACAGGGCAAGAGACCCAGTACTTC. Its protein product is CASSLAGTGQETQYF.

The CDR3 DNA reads TGTGCCAGCGCTAGTCCGACAGGGATAGGTCAGCCCCAGCATTTT. This translates into CASASPTGIGQPQHF. This chain joins TRBV28 and TRBJ1-5, with 7 bases lining up with TRBD1. V dropped 8 bases and J dropped 6; count of bases not matched to a gene: 13. CDR1 is MDHEN, CDR2 SYDVKM, per germline. There are 15 residues in the CDR3.

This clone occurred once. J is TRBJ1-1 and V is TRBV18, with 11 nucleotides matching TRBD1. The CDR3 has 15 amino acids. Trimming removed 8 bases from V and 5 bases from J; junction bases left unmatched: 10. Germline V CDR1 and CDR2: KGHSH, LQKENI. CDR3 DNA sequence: TGTGCCAGCCAGAGGGACAGGGGGAGAGGGACTGAAGCTTTCTTT. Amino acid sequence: CASQRDRGRGTEAFF.

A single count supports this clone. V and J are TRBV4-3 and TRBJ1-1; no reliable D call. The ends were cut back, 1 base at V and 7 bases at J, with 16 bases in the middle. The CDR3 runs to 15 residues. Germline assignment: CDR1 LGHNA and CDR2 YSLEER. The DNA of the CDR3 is TGCGCCAGCAGCCAAGTTGGGAGTGGAGGGCGTGAAGCTTTCTTT. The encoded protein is CASSQVGSGGREAFF.

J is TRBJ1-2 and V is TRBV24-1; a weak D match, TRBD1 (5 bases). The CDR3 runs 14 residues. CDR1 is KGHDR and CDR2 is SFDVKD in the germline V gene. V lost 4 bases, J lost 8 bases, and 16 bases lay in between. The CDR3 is CATSDSGTGSGYTF. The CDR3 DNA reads TGTGCCACCAGTGACTCCGGGACTGGGTCCGGCTACACCTTC.

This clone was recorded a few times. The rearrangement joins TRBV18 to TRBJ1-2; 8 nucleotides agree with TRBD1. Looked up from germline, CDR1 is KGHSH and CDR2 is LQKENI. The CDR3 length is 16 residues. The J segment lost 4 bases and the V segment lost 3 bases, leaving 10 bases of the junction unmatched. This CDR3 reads CASSPADREKLYGYTF. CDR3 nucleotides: TGTGCCAGCTCACCCGCGGACAGGGAAAAACTCTATGGCTACACCTTC.

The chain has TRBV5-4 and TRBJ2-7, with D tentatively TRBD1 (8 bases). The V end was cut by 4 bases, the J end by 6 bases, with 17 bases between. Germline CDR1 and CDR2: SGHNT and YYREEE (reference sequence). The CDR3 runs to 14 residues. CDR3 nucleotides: TGTGCCAGCAGCGGGGGGGGACAGGTGCTCGAGCAGTACTTC. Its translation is CASSGGGQVLEQYF.

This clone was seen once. CDR3 DNA: TGTGCCAGCAGTTATACCTCCTACGAGCAGTACTTC. This sequence encodes CASSYTSYEQYF. This chain links TRBV28 with TRBJ2-7; no clear D gene. CDR1 is MDHEN, CDR2 SYDVKM, per germline. This CDR3 contains 12 residues. Trimming stripped 4 bases from V and 0 bases from J, with 4 bases between.

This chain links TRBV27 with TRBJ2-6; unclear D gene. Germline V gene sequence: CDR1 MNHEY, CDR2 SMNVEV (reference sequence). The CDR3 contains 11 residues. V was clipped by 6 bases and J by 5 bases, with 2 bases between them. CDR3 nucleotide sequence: TGTGCCAGCAGAAGGGCCAACGTCCTGACTTTC. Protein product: CASRRANVLTF.

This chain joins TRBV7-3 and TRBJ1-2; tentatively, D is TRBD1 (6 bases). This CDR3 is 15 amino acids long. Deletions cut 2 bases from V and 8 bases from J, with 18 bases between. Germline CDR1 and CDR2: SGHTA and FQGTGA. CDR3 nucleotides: TGTGCCAGCAGCTTAGAAGCGGCAGGGGTAGGGGGCTACACCTTC. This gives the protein CASSLEAAGVGGYTF.

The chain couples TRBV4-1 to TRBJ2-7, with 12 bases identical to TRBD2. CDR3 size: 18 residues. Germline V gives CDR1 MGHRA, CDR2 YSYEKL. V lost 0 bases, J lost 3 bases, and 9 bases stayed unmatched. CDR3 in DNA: TGCGCCAGCAGCCAAGATCCTAGCGGGGGGGCAGAAAACTACGAGCAGTACTTC. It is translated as CASSQDPSGGAENYEQYF.

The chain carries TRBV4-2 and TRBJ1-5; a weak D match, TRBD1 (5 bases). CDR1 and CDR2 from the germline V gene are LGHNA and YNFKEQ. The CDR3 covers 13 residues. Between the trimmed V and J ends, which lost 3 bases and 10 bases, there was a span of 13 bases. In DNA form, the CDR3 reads TGTGCCAGCAGCCAGGGGCGGAGCGGACCCCAGCATTTT. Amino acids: CASSQGRSGPQHF.

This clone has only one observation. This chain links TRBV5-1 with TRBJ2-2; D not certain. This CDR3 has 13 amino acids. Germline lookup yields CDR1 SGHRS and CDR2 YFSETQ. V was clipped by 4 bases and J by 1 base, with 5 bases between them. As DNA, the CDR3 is TGCGCCAGCAGCGAACAGAACACCGGGGAGCTGTTTTTT. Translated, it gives CASSEQNTGELFF.

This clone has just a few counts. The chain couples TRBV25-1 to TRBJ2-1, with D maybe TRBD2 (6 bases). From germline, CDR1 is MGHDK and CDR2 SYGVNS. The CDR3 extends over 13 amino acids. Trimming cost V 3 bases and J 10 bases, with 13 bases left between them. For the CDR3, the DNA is TGTGCCAGCAGTGATGGCGGGGCGGACGAGCAGTTCTTC. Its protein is CASSDGGADEQFF.